The 5 T cell receptor beta chains given below trace back to one sample, sequenced in a study of T-cell reconstitution after alpha-beta-depleted transplantation in children. The library targeted TCRbeta and was prepared with unique molecular identifiers. In TCRdb, the PCR reads were re-called with MiXCR into one record per CDR3 protein. Among about 300,000 distinct CDR3 sequences listed, 10% were seen once. The source was PBMCs, collected before TCRalphabeta/CD19-depleted stem cell transplant. The receptors shown here come from a boy less than two years old with acute myeloid leukemia, due to receive a stem cell transplant.

This clonotype was observed a few times. As the CDR3 is not closed by the conserved phenylalanine or tryptophan, this likely results from a read error. The chain employs TRBV24-1 and TRBJ2-2, with 11 bases fitting TRBD1. In germline, CDR1 is KGHDR, CDR2 SFDVKD. The trim removed 4 bases at V and 4 bases at J, leaving 4 bases unmatched. This CDR3 spans 16 amino acids. The chain's CDR3 is CATSDRDRGITGELFS. Written as DNA, the CDR3 is TGTGCCACCAGTGACCGGGACAGGGGGATCACCGGGGAGCTGTTTTCT.

This clonotype was recorded at least ten times. The chain combines TRBV18 with TRBJ1-1, with TRBD1 identical over 8 bases. Losses at the gene ends were 2 bases for V and 4 bases for J; bases not matched to a gene: 3. The CDR3 consists of 14 residues. Germline-derived CDR1 and CDR2 are KGHSH and LQKENI. The CDR3, as DNA: TGTGCCAGCTCACCAGAACAGGGGGGCACTGAAGCTTTCTTT. Translating gives CASSPEQGGTEAFF.

With respect to this clonotype: A much larger clone lies one base from this, so it may be a read error. The chain employs TRBV7-8 and TRBJ2-1, with 8 nucleotides matching TRBD1. After removal of 3 bases from V and 6 bases from J, the junction contained 10 bases not matched to a gene. This CDR3 is 16 amino acids long. Germline-derived CDR1 and CDR2 are SGHVS and FQNEAQ. This CDR3 reads CASSLSQGAVGNEQFF. The CDR3 DNA follows: TGTGCCAGCAGCTTGAGTCAGGGGGCCGTGGGCAATGAGCAGTTCTTC.

This clonotype was seen many times. This chain uses TRBV5-1 with TRBJ1-1; TRBD1 might be the D (6 bases). Germline CDR1 and CDR2: SGHRS and YFSETQ. The CDR3 is made up of 15 amino acids. Trimming shortened V by 2 bases and J by 5 bases, and 16 bases separated the two germline ends. The CDR3 spells CASSLLGRGETEAFF. CDR3 nucleotide sequence: TGCGCCAGCAGCTTATTGGGCAGGGGTGAGACTGAAGCTTTCTTT.

This clonotype has ten or more counts. This chain links TRBV4-3 with TRBJ2-4; tentative D call: TRBD1 (6 bases). The CDR3 is 14 residues long. Germline CDR1 reads LGHNA; CDR2 reads YSLEER. Trimming cost V 1 base and J 5 bases, with 9 bases left between them. Here the CDR3 reads CASSQGYRENIQYF. DNA for the CDR3: TGCGCCAGCAGCCAAGGGTACAGGGAAAACATTCAGTACTTC.